This TCR beta chain was profiled in a study of cytomegalovirus exposure and HLA in healthy donors. Per germline, CDR1 MNHNY and CDR2 SVGAGI (reference sequence). V dropped 6 bases and J dropped 2 bases, with 15 bases sitting between them. This CDR3 region has 15 residues. As concerns this clone: Its target is unknown.

PCR employed 60 Vbeta and 13 Jbeta primers. Data came from immunoSEQ multiplex PCR; TCRdb stores just in-frame clones and leaves some out. The sample has more than 200,000 clones, about four fifths seen once; the top ten hold 6%. General study findings and limits: Most subjects' HLA-A and HLA-B alleles were reportedly predicted from TCR beta sequences. Cytomegalovirus-associated TCR beta chains were listed, numbering over 150.

The chain employs TRBV6-6 and TRBJ2-3; perhaps TRBD1 as D (6 bases). This TCR was recovered from a middle-aged man in good health and CMV-seropositive. What was sequenced was PBMCs. The CDR3 DNA reads TGTGCCAGCAGCCTGACAGGAACTTCCACAGATACGCAGTATTTT. This encodes CASSLTGTSTDTQYF.